A single sample gave rise to the 30 T cell receptor beta chains below, sequenced in a study of T-cell reconstitution after alpha-beta-depleted transplantation in children. The library targeted TCRbeta and was prepared with unique molecular identifiers. From the PCR reads, TCRdb called clonotypes with MiXCR, one entry per CDR3 protein. The sample lists roughly 240,000 distinct CDR3 sequences, 6.5% to 9% occurring once. Here the sequenced sample was PBMCs, mostly from graft donor cells, taken 180 days after TCRalphabeta/CD19-depleted stem cell transplant. These TCRs come from a male patient aged 5 to 17 who had a stem cell transplant for acute lymphoblastic leukemia, so the T cells may come from the graft donor.

The J gene is TRBJ2-5, the V gene TRBV28; 7 bases map to TRBD2. With V trimmed by 6 bases and J by 1 base, 8 bases remained unmatched. CDR3 length equals 15 residues. CDR1 is MDHEN and CDR2 is SYDVKM in the germline V gene. For the CDR3, the DNA is TGTGCCAGCAGACCCCTAGCGGACCTCCAAGAGACCCAGTACTTC. Amino acid sequence: CASRPLADLQETQYF.

This clonotype was picked up many times. The V and J genes are TRBV24-1 and TRBJ2-1, with 8 bases lining up with TRBD1. V lost 3 bases and J lost 7; bases outside the gene matches: 19. This CDR3 is built from 19 residues. Germline assignment: CDR1 KGHDR and CDR2 SFDVKD. The CDR3 region has the DNA TGTGCCACCAGTGATCTCACTACCAGACAGGGGCAAACGCTGAATGAGCAGTTCTTC. Translated, it gives CATSDLTTRQGQTLNEQFF.

This clonotype has at least ten counts. The chain joins TRBV6-5 to TRBJ1-4, with D unclear. Trimming took 0 bases from V and 5 from J, leaving 13 bases between them. The CDR3 runs 16 residues. CDR1 MNHEY and CDR2 SVGAGI come from the germline V gene. The CDR3: CASSYSSVGRNEKLFF. DNA for the CDR3: TGTGCCAGCAGTTACTCGTCTGTTGGCCGAAATGAAAAACTGTTTTTT.

The sample holds a few counts of this clonotype. J is TRBJ2-7 and V is TRBV20-1; D is ambiguous. Germline V gives CDR1 DFQATT, CDR2 SNEGSKA (reference sequence). V dropped 3 bases and J dropped 3 bases, with 12 bases sitting between them. This CDR3 is 13 amino acids long. The CDR3 nucleotides are TGCAGTGCTAGGGTCAGCCCCTACTACGAGCAGTACTTC. Residues: CSARVSPYYEQYF.

In its sample, this clonotype was seen many times. This chain uses TRBV24-1 with TRBJ2-1; the D gene is possibly TRBD2 (6 bases). Trimming stripped 4 bases from V and 6 bases from J, with 9 bases between. Germline V gives CDR1 KGHDR, CDR2 SFDVKD. The CDR3 is made up of 13 amino acids. Here the CDR3 DNA reads TGTGCCACCAGTGAACGACTAGTCAATGAGCAGTTCTTC. It yields the protein CATSERLVNEQFF.

The rearrangement joins TRBV4-2 to TRBJ1-1; D unclear. The CDR3 has 15 residues. Trimming removed 2 bases from V and 1 base from J, with 11 bases in between. Germline CDR1 and CDR2: LGHNA and YNFKEQ. The CDR3 here is CASSQSPQRNTEAFF. CDR3 nucleotides: TGTGCCAGCAGCCAAAGCCCCCAAAGGAACACTGAAGCTTTCTTT.

Many counts were recorded for this clonotype. V gene TRBV5-1 combines with J gene TRBJ1-1; a weak D match, TRBD1 (6 bases). Trimming removed 1 base from V and 5 bases from J, with 15 bases in between. CDR3 length equals 15 residues. Per the germline V gene, CDR1 is SGHRS and CDR2 is YFSETQ. The CDR3 sequence: CASSLLGGGGTEAFF. The CDR3 bases are TGCGCCAGCAGCTTGTTGGGGGGAGGGGGGACTGAAGCTTTCTTT.

This clonotype was found many times. The chain employs TRBV28 and TRBJ1-1; D not certain. V was pared by 4 bases and J by 6 bases, with 12 bases between. Germline CDR1 MDHEN, CDR2 SYDVKM. This CDR3 has 13 residues. This CDR3 reads CASSSGGIPEAFF. The CDR3 DNA sequence: TGTGCCAGCAGTTCTGGAGGAATCCCTGAAGCTTTCTTT.

Notes on this clonotype: A much larger clone lies a single base off, so this may be a read error. The V call is TRBV12-3 or TRBV12-4, the J call TRBJ2-7; the match to TRBD1 covers 12 bases. CDR3 length equals 14 residues. CDR3 loop: CASSGDRGLYEHYF. The CDR3 region has the DNA TGTGCCAGCAGTGGGGACAGGGGGCTCTACGAGCATTACTTC.

This clonotype came up many times. The CDR3 loop is CASSQIRSGTSGTDTQYF. DNA of the CDR3: TGTGCCAGCAGCCAAATCAGATCCGGGACTAGCGGCACAGATACGCAGTATTTT. V gene TRBV11-1 combines with J gene TRBJ2-3, with TRBD2 matching over 10 bases. The CDR3 is 18 amino acids. CDR1 is SGHAT and CDR2 is FQDESV in the germline V gene (reference sequence). V was pared by 5 bases and J by 1 base, with 12 bases of the junction left unmatched.

Many counts were recorded for this clonotype. This chain uses TRBV3-1 with TRBJ2-7; D not certain. The V end lost 2 bases, the J end lost 2 bases, and 10 bases lay between the germline ends. CDR1 is LGHDT and CDR2 is YNNKEL in the germline V gene (reference sequence). The CDR3 spans 14 residues. Written as DNA, the CDR3 is TGTGCCAGCAGCCAATCAACTGGGACCTACGAGCAGTACTTC. This codes for CASSQSTGTYEQYF.

This clonotype has a count of ten or more. The chain uses TRBV7-2 and TRBJ2-2; TRBD2 aligns across 9 bases. This CDR3 has 19 residues. Germline CDR1 and CDR2: SGHTA and FQGNSA. With 5 bases clipped from V and 1 base from J, the junction kept 14 bases outside the gene matches. The CDR3 coding sequence is TGTGCCAGCAGCCCCAGGAAGCGGGGGGCCCTATTGAACACCGGGGAGCTGTTTTTT. This sequence encodes CASSPRKRGALLNTGELFF.

This clonotype showed up just once. Possible read error: a much larger clone is one base away. CDR3 nucleotides: TGTGGCAGCAGCGTACAAGATTACAATGAGCAGTTCTTC. As protein: CGSSVQDYNEQFF. The V and J genes are TRBV9 and TRBJ2-1; D unresolved. CDR1 and CDR2 from the germline V gene are SGDLS and YYNGEE. CDR3 length: 13 residues.

This clonotype was seen more than once but under ten times. The chain carries TRBV7-9 and TRBJ2-7, with TRBD1 matching 7 bases. The V gene's germline CDR1 is SEHNR and CDR2 FQNEAQ (reference sequence). This CDR3 has 15 amino acids. V trimming: 3 bases; J trimming: 6 bases; junction bases outside the gene matches: 11. The CDR3 sequence: CASSFDRDSLGEQYF. CDR3 DNA sequence: TGTGCCAGCAGCTTTGACAGGGACAGTCTAGGCGAGCAGTACTTC.

This clonotype was picked up many times. This chain joins TRBV12-3 or TRBV12-4 and TRBJ2-3; 11 bases are a match to TRBD2. Trimming at V came to 4 bases and at J to 1 base, leaving 4 bases not matched to a gene. This CDR3 has 16 residues. The CDR3 sequence is CASSWLLAGGTDTQYF. The CDR3 DNA reads as TGTGCCAGCAGTTGGCTACTAGCGGGGGGCACAGATACGCAGTATTTT.

This clonotype was counted at least ten times. The chain uses TRBV6-5 and TRBJ1-4; D uncertain. The length of the CDR3 is 14 residues. The V and J ends lost 0 bases and 10 bases respectively, with 12 bases between them. Germline values: CDR1 MNHEY, CDR2 SVGAGI. CDR3 bases: TGTGCCAGCAGTTACTCAAGCCAGAAGGGAAAACTGTTTTTT. Residues: CASSYSSQKGKLFF.

This clonotype came up many times. The chain couples TRBV5-1 to TRBJ1-6, with D possibly TRBD1 on 5 matching bases. This CDR3 contains 15 residues. The V end was cut by 4 bases, the J end by 2 bases, with 10 bases between. CDR1 is SGHRS and CDR2 is YFSETQ in the germline V gene. CDR3 nucleotide sequence: TGCGCCAGCAGCGAGGGGAGGACCTATAATTCACCCCTCCACTTT. This encodes CASSEGRTYNSPLHF.

A word on this clonotype: Since a much larger clone is just one base distant, this may be a read error. The rearrangement uses TRBV20-1 and TRBJ1-6; 11 bases are shared with TRBD1. This CDR3 region has 14 residues. CDR1 is DFQATT and CDR2 is SNEGSKA in the germline V gene (reference sequence). The CDR3 nucleotides are TGCAGTGCTTTCCCGGGACAGGGGGGTTCACCCCTCCGCTTT. Protein product: CSAFPGQGGSPLRF.

This clonotype was found a few times. J is TRBJ1-3 and V is TRBV4-2; D not certain. The CDR3 runs to 17 residues. V gave up 2 bases and J gave up 0 bases, with 14 bases separating them. CDR1 and CDR2 (germline): LGHNA, YNFKEQ. CDR3 amino acids: CASSQSPLTYSGNTIYF. CDR3 sequence (DNA): TGTGCCAGCAGCCAAAGCCCACTCACTTACTCTGGAAACACCATATATTTT.

In its sample, this clonotype was seen a few times. The V gene is TRBV20-1, the J gene TRBJ1-1; D ambiguous. The ends were cut back, 1 base at V and 1 base at J, with 4 bases in the middle. CDR3 length equals 12 residues. Per germline, CDR1 DFQATT and CDR2 SNEGSKA (reference sequence). In DNA, the CDR3 is TGCAGTGCTAGAGCGGCGAACACTGAAGCTTTCTTT. Residues: CSARAANTEAFF.

This clonotype was found many times. For the CDR3, the DNA is TGTGCCAGCATAGGGAGAGAGACCCAGTACTTC. It specifies CASIGRETQYF. V usage is TRBV11-2 and J usage is TRBJ2-5, with D tentatively TRBD2 (5 bases). Between the trimmed V and J ends, which lost 7 bases and 4 bases, there was a span of 7 bases. Germline lookup yields CDR1 SGHAT and CDR2 FQNNGV. This CDR3 region has 11 residues.

This clonotype was picked up many times. The V gene is TRBV7-2, the J gene TRBJ2-3; the D gene is possibly TRBD1 (6 bases). CDR3 size: 16 residues. V lost 7 bases and J lost 2, with 19 bases in between. Per germline, CDR1 SGHTA and CDR2 FQGNSA. The CDR3 DNA is TGTGCCAGCATGCTCCTAGGGGGTCCCCCCACAGATACGCAGTATTTT. Protein product: CASMLLGGPPTDTQYF.

This clonotype has just a few counts. The CDR3 region has the DNA TGTGCCACCCGTCAGGGTGCAGTGAAGAATACGCAGTATTTT. As protein: CATRQGAVKNTQYF. The rearrangement links TRBV19 to TRBJ2-3, with a possible D match to TRBD1 (5 bases). Trimming stripped 10 bases from V and 7 bases from J, with 21 bases between. The germline gives CDR1 LNHDA, CDR2 SQIVND (reference sequence). The CDR3 extends over 14 amino acids.

This clonotype has at least ten counts. The rearrangement uses TRBV6-5 and TRBJ1-3; D not certain. CDR1 is MNHEY, CDR2 SVGAGI, per germline. The CDR3 spans 15 residues. The V end lost 0 bases, the J end lost 0 bases, and 6 bases lay between the germline ends. CDR3 loop: CASSYSWNSGNTIYF. The CDR3 DNA is TGTGCCAGCAGTTACTCGTGGAACTCTGGAAACACCATATATTTT.

A few counts support this clonotype. The rearrangement uses TRBV5-4 and TRBJ1-2, with D perhaps TRBD1 (6 bases). The CDR3 extends over 14 amino acids. Germline CDR1 and CDR2: SGHNT and YYREEE (reference sequence). The V and J ends lost 4 bases and 4 bases respectively, with 14 bases between them. Written as DNA, the CDR3 is TGTGCCAGCAGCCCCCTGGGGGGCGGCTATGGCTACACCTTC. This gives the protein CASSPLGGGYGYTF.

This clonotype turned up a few times. The V gene is TRBV12-3 or TRBV12-4, the J gene TRBJ2-5; 14 nucleotides align to TRBD2. CDR3 length equals 17 residues. V dropped 7 bases and J dropped 2; count of bases not matched to a gene: 9. CDR3 DNA: TGTGCCAGCACCTTAATCGGGACTAGCGGGAGACAAGAGACCCAGTACTTC. It encodes CASTLIGTSGRQETQYF.

Many counts were recorded for this clonotype. The rearrangement uses TRBV7-6 and TRBJ2-7, with D tentatively TRBD1 (5 bases). Germline V gene sequence: CDR1 SGHVS, CDR2 FNYEAQ. CDR3 length: 14 residues. The V gene lost 5 bases and the J gene lost 4 bases, with 15 bases spanning the gap. CDR3 sequence: CASSPRGNRYEQYF. The CDR3 DNA follows: TGTGCCAGCAGCCCAAGGGGAAATAGGTACGAGCAGTACTTC.

This clonotype occurred a few times. J is TRBJ2-3 and V is TRBV18; D possibly corresponds to TRBD2 (5 bases). The CDR3 contains 15 residues. CDR1 and CDR2 from the germline V gene are KGHSH and LQKENI. V was clipped by 3 bases and J by 6 bases, with 16 bases between them. CDR3 DNA: TGTGCCAGCTCACCGAGCGGTCCCGCCCCGGATACGCAGTATTTT. Its translation is CASSPSGPAPDTQYF. Full variable domain (missing parts from reference TRBV18 and TRBJ2-3): NAGVMQNPRHLVRRRGQEARLRCSPMKGHSHVYWYRQLPEEGLKFMVYLQKENIIDESGMPKERFSAEFPKEGPSILRIQQVVRGDSAAYFCASSPSGPAPDTQYFGPGTRLTVL.

This clonotype was observed many times. J is TRBJ2-2 and V is TRBV6-5; a weak D match, TRBD1 (5 bases). The V gene's germline CDR1 is MNHEY and CDR2 SVGAGI. CDR3 length equals 14 residues. V gave up 4 bases and J gave up 6 bases, with 12 bases separating them. CDR3 DNA sequence: TGTGCCAGCAGTTCTGTAGGGGCCCCCGGGGAGCTGTTTTTT. It codes for CASSSVGAPGELFF.

In its sample, this clonotype was seen once. This sequence may be a read error, since a much larger clone differs from it by one base. The chain couples TRBV3-1 to TRBJ1-2, with D uncertain. This CDR3 has 13 amino acids. V was cut by 0 bases and J by 7 bases, with 9 bases left in between. The V gene's germline CDR1 is LGHDT and CDR2 YNNKEL (reference sequence). CDR3 DNA: TGTGCCAGCAGCCAAGACAAGCGGATTGGCTACACCTTC. This codes for CASSQDKRIGYTF.